The entry below describes one T cell receptor beta chain. The antigen remains undetermined. Germline loops: CDR1 MNHEY, CDR2 SMNVEV (reference sequence). Deletions cut 3 bases from V and 0 bases from J, with 15 bases between. CDR3 length: 16 amino acids. This entry belongs to a study of radiotherapy plus CTLA-4 blockade in lung cancer. The wider study: Objective response was observed in about 19% of patients, and disease control in less than 35%. General study findings and limits: How blood T cell clones changed early, along with interferon-beta, reportedly forecast response best.

Here immunoSEQ multiplex PCR was the method, and the copy in TCRdb shows in-frame clones only, minus some. The sample consists of tens of thousands of clones, approximately 78% of them appearing once. The receptor was isolated from a human donor with non-small cell lung cancer that progressed on radiotherapy plus ipilimumab. J is TRBJ2-7 and V is TRBV27, with D possibly being TRBD1 or TRBD2 (5 bases each). The sample was peripheral blood, taken from a patient treated with radiotherapy plus ipilimumab. CDR3 nucleotides: TGTGCCAGCAGTTTCCTGGGACCGAGAAGCTCCTACGAGCAGTACTTC. Its protein is CASSFLGPRSSYEQYF.